What follows are 15 T cell receptor beta chains derived from one specimen sequenced in a study of kidney transplant recipient with SARS-CoV-2 infection. TCRdb re-called the reads through MiXCR, storing one row per CDR3 protein. This table has some 220,000 distinct CDR3 sequences, roughly 26% appearing once. This specimen consisted of a blood sample, obtained at baseline and between days 110 and 120 from a kidney transplant recipient. The receptors were sampled from a male patient in his 30s who had COVID-19 and was a kidney transplant recipient. Some T cells may trace back to the graft donor.

This clonotype was counted many times. V and J are TRBV4-2 and TRBJ2-7; 13 bases map to TRBD2. The CDR3 loop spans 17 amino acids. The V gene end was trimmed by 0 bases and the J gene end by 5 bases; junction bases not matched to a gene: 7. Germline CDR1 LGHNA, CDR2 YNFKEQ. CDR3 residues: CASSQESLAGGPHEQYF. CDR3 sequence (DNA): TGTGCCAGCAGCCAAGAGTCACTAGCGGGGGGGCCCCACGAGCAGTACTTC.

As regards this clonotype: One junction end disagrees with the germline gene, perhaps due to a read error. The chain couples TRBV5-4 to TRBJ1-2; D gene unclear. In germline, CDR1 is SGHNT, CDR2 YYREEE (reference sequence). This CDR3 is built from 16 residues. CDR3 sequence reads: CASYTIVPGKTYGHTF. CDR3 in DNA: TGTGCCAGCTATACAATCGTACCAGGAAAGACCTATGGCCACACCTTC.

This clonotype is judged medium-sized. This chain uses TRBV6-6 with TRBJ1-2; 9 positions agree with TRBD1. CDR3 size: 15 residues. The V and J ends lost 2 bases and 3 bases, in that order; junction bases with no gene match: 4. From germline, CDR1 is MNHNY and CDR2 SVGAGI (reference sequence). CDR3 residues: CASSYKTGGDYGYTF. The CDR3 DNA is TGTGCCAGCAGTTACAAAACAGGGGGCGACTATGGCTACACCTTC.

This clonotype was observed many times. The chain uses TRBV4-3 and TRBJ2-2, with 11 bases that match TRBD2. The CDR3 is made up of 19 amino acids. The germline V gene has CDR1 LGHNA and CDR2 YSLEER. Germline trimming cut 2 bases from V and 0 bases from J; bases unmatched to any gene: 8. The CDR3 sequence is CASSQRRIAGGPNTGELFF. CDR3 coding DNA: TGCGCCAGCAGCCAACGTCGCATAGCGGGAGGGCCGAACACCGGGGAGCTGTTTTTT.

This clonotype was detected many times. This chain links TRBV6-2 or TRBV6-3 with TRBJ2-2, with D possibly being TRBD2 (6 bases). With 2 bases removed from V and 3 bases from J, the gap between germline ends came to 16 bases. Germline-derived CDR1 and CDR2 are MNHEY and SVGEGT. The CDR3 consists of 17 residues. The CDR3 coding sequence is TGTGCCAGCAGTTACCTCCTTACCCGCGGGGACACCGGGGAGCTGTTTTTT. It is translated as CASSYLLTRGDTGELFF.

This clonotype was seen repeatedly, ten times or more. This chain connects TRBV5-4 to TRBJ2-5; D is perhaps TRBD1 or TRBD2 (5 bases each). The CDR3 has 14 residues. Germline V gene data show CDR1 as SGHNT and CDR2 as YYREEE (reference sequence). With 0 bases removed from V and 1 base from J, the gap between germline ends came to 7 bases. CDR3 coding DNA: TGTGCCAGCAGCTTGGCCGGGGCCCAAGAGACCCAGTACTTC. This gives the protein CASSLAGAQETQYF.

The chain has TRBV10-2 and TRBJ1-6, with D possibly TRBD1 on 6 matching bases. V lost 6 bases to trimming and J lost 0 bases, with 12 bases between them. The germline CDR1 and CDR2 sequences are WSHSY and SAAADI. The CDR3 runs to 16 residues. This CDR3 is CASSAGDLSYNSPLHF. CDR3 bases: TGCGCCAGCAGCGCAGGGGACCTCTCCTATAATTCACCCCTCCACTTT.

A single count supports this clonotype. With a much larger clone just one base away, this may be a read error. V and J are TRBV4-2 and TRBJ2-3, with 7 bases that match TRBD2. The CDR3 has 14 amino acids. J was trimmed by 6 bases and V by 4 bases; bases with no gene match: 7. Germline values: CDR1 LGHNA, CDR2 YNFKEQ. The CDR3, as DNA: TGTGCCAGCAGCCGAGATAGCGGGCACGATACGCAGTATTTT. Translated: CASSRDSGHDTQYF.

The J gene is TRBJ2-7, the V gene TRBV19, with D perhaps TRBD1 (5 bases). CDR1 and CDR2 from the germline V gene are LNHDA and SQIVND (reference sequence). Between the trimmed V and J ends, which lost 3 bases and 3 bases, there was a span of 9 bases. This CDR3 comprises 13 residues. In DNA, the CDR3 is TGTGCCAGTAGTATCGACAGAGGCTACGAGCAGTACTTC. Protein: CASSIDRGYEQYF.

This clonotype was seen repeatedly, ten times or more. J is TRBJ1-2 and V is TRBV8-2. TRBV8-2 is described as a pseudogene. The CDR3 runs 16 residues. CDR3 protein: CGSAFTDSRKTYGYTF. Written as DNA, the CDR3 is TGTGGCAGTGCTTTCACTGATAGCCGAAAGACCTATGGCTACACCTTC.

In its sample, this clonotype was seen many times. This rearrangement joins TRBV19 to TRBJ1-5; perhaps TRBD1 as D (5 bases). Germline V gene sequence: CDR1 LNHDA, CDR2 SQIVND (reference sequence). The CDR3 runs 16 residues. Trimming stripped 3 bases from V and 7 bases from J, with 19 bases between. The CDR3: CASSILSGQREQPQHF. In nucleotides, the CDR3 is TGTGCCAGTAGTATTCTTAGCGGACAAAGGGAACAGCCCCAGCATTTT.

This clonotype was seen ten or more times. This sequence joins TRBV4-2 and TRBJ2-7; 8 bases fit TRBD1. The CDR3 covers 14 residues. Germline V lookup: CDR1 LGHNA, CDR2 YNFKEQ. V lost 4 bases and J lost 6; bases outside the gene matches: 8. The CDR3 is CASSPWGQETEQYF. CDR3 in DNA: TGTGCCAGCAGCCCGTGGGGACAGGAAACCGAGCAGTACTTC.

This clonotype was seen a handful of times. The chain carries TRBV11-2 and TRBJ2-1; possible D gene TRBD2, 5 bases. The CDR3 sequence is 13 residues long. The germline CDR1 and CDR2 sequences are SGHAT and FQNNGV. Deletions cut 1 base from V and 9 bases from J, with 10 bases between. This CDR3 reads CASSLVRELEQFF. The CDR3 DNA reads as TGTGCCAGCAGCTTAGTTCGGGAACTTGAGCAGTTCTTC.

This chain joins TRBV20-1 and TRBJ2-1; D uncertain. CDR1 and CDR2 from the germline V gene are DFQATT and SNEGSKA (reference sequence). The CDR3 runs 12 residues. V was clipped by 0 bases and J by 12 bases, with 12 bases between them. CDR3 protein: CSARENVAAQFF. As DNA, the CDR3 is TGCAGTGCTAGAGAGAACGTCGCCGCGCAGTTCTTC.

V and J are TRBV7-6 and TRBJ1-2, with D unclear. Trimming shortened V by 5 bases and J by 4 bases, and 23 bases separated the two germline ends. Germline V lookup: CDR1 SGHVS, CDR2 FNYEAQ. This CDR3 is built from 17 residues. The CDR3 is CASSQSNESRKTYGYTF. CDR3 nucleotides: TGTGCCAGCAGCCAATCTAATGAATCTCGAAAGACCTATGGCTACACCTTC.